This T cell receptor beta chain was identified in a study of shared clonotypes between healthy human individuals. Study summary: Serving as donors were a couple of women and three men, whose ages spanned 18 to 49.

The CDR3 loop spans 16 amino acids. CDR1 and CDR2 (germline): SGHKS, YYEKEE (reference sequence). V lost 4 bases, J lost 6 bases, and 10 bases stayed unmatched. A remark on this clone: The antigen remains undetermined.

Study results and caveats: The study found lower generation probabilities in non-shared clonotypes than in those shared by all four donors.

Sorted subsets were amplified in replicate PCRs using 200 to 250 ng DNA, about 30,000 T cell genomes. Sequenced by immunoSEQ multiplex PCR; TCRdb stores in-frame clones only, minus some. The sample lists approximately 2.5 million clones, just over 90% seen once, with 0.13% to 0.15% in the top ten. Sequenced input: naive CD4+ T cells sorted from blood. Regarding subset: CD45RA+ positively selected. The sequence came from a man between 18 and 35 years old in good health. This chain uses TRBV5-5 with TRBJ2-1; 10 nucleotides align to TRBD2. CDR3 coding DNA: TGTGCCAGCAGCACAGAACCGGGACTAGCGCCCAATGAGCAGTTCTTC. Residues: CASSTEPGLAPNEQFF.